The rows below give T cell receptor beta chains drawn from one sample of a study of T cell changes during pregnancy in multiple sclerosis. Sequencing used immunoSEQ multiplex PCR; TCRdb keeps in-frame clones, though not all of them. Here the sample spans about 40,000 clones, 80% to 95% being singletons. The sample consisted of CD8+ T cells from peripheral blood mononuclear cells, taken in the first trimester of pregnancy. These receptor sequences come from a female donor with multiple sclerosis, enrolled in a pregnancy study. Each CDR3 is given with its conserved first and last residue. A D gene is named only where the DNA matches it firmly. The size entry is marked missing in some rows and otherwise reads once, few, many or a size class.

V gene: TRBV10-3
D gene: NA
J gene: TRBJ2-7
clone size: NA
CDR3 protein: CAISEGSGSAGEQYF
CDR3 DNA: TGTGCCATCAGTGAAGGTAGTGGTAGCGCCGGCGAGCAGTACTTC

V gene: TRBV7-8
D gene: TRBD2
J gene: TRBJ2-3
clone size: NA
CDR3 protein: CASTPEGGTSETDTQYF
CDR3 DNA: TGTGCCAGCACCCCGGAGGGAGGAACTAGCGAAACAGATACGCAGTATTTT

V gene: TRBV9
D gene: NA
J gene: TRBJ1-1
clone size: NA
CDR3 protein: CASSASGASPGPPRVF
CDR3 DNA: TGTGCCAGCAGCGCCAGCGGAGCGTCCCCAGGCCCTCCTAGGGTGTTT

V gene: TRBV5-1
D gene: NA
J gene: TRBJ1-1
clone size: NA
CDR3 protein: CASSPWAARYTEAFF
CDR3 DNA: TGCGCCAGCAGCCCCTGGGCAGCCCGTTATACTGAAGCTTTCTTT

V gene: TRBV5-8
D gene: NA
J gene: TRBJ1-5
clone size: NA
CDR3 protein: CASSLRGDRGQPQHF
CDR3 DNA: TGTGCCAGCAGCTTGCGCGGGGATCGGGGTCAGCCCCAGCATTTT

V gene: TRBV5-1
D gene: TRBD2
J gene: TRBJ2-5
clone size: NA
CDR3 protein: CASSLNLAGGGKETQYF
CDR3 DNA: TGCGCCAGCAGCTTAAATCTAGCGGGGGGCGGAAAAGAGACCCAGTACTTC

V gene: TRBV2
D gene: NA
J gene: TRBJ1-2
clone size: NA
CDR3 protein: CASSDEADNYGYTF
CDR3 DNA: TGTGCCAGCAGTGACGAGGCAGATAACTATGGCTACACCTTC

V gene: TRBV2
D gene: TRBD1
J gene: TRBJ2-4
clone size: NA
CDR3 protein: CASSELWDRGVTSKNIQYF
CDR3 DNA: TGTGCCAGCAGTGAACTGTGGGACAGGGGAGTCACTTCCAAAAACATTCAGTACTTC

V gene: TRBV7-6
D gene: NA
J gene: TRBJ1-1
clone size: NA
CDR3 protein: CASSSSGGTEAFF
CDR3 DNA: TGTGCCAGCAGCTCCTCCGGGGGCACTGAAGCTTTCTTT

V gene: TRBV5-4
D gene: TRBD2
J gene: TRBJ2-3
clone size: NA
CDR3 protein: CASSEGGVPDTQYF
CDR3 DNA: TGTGCCAGCAGTGAGGGAGGGGTTCCAGATACGCAGTATTTT

V gene: TRBV5-5
D gene: TRBD1
J gene: TRBJ2-7
clone size: NA
CDR3 protein: CASSPGGMGQGYLRSYEQYF
CDR3 DNA: TGTGCCAGCAGCCCCGGTGGGATGGGACAGGGCTACCTTCGCTCCTACGAGCAGTACTTC

V gene: TRBV7-2
D gene: NA
J gene: TRBJ2-7
clone size: NA
CDR3 protein: CASSLGFQTYEQYF
CDR3 DNA: TGTGCCAGCAGCTTAGGGTTTCAGACCTACGAGCAGTACTTC

V gene: TRBV11-3
D gene: TRBD1
J gene: TRBJ2-1
clone size: NA
CDR3 protein: CASSSGGRKQFF
CDR3 DNA: TGTGCCAGCAGCTCAGGGGGACGAAAGCAGTTCTTC

V gene: TRBV29-1
D gene: NA
J gene: TRBJ1-1
clone size: NA
CDR3 protein: CSVVREDTEAFF
CDR3 DNA: TGCAGCGTTGTCAGGGAGGACACTGAAGCTTTCTTT

V gene: TRBV28
D gene: NA
J gene: TRBJ2-5
clone size: NA
CDR3 protein: CASSGGTHETQYF
CDR3 DNA: TGTGCCAGCAGTGGCGGGACTCACGAGACCCAGTACTTC

V gene: TRBV15
D gene: TRBD1
J gene: TRBJ1-4
clone size: NA
CDR3 protein: CATSRSSGGNEKLFF
CDR3 DNA: TGTGCCACCAGCAGGTCTTCAGGGGGGAATGAAAAACTGTTTTTT

V gene: TRBV12-5
D gene: TRBD1
J gene: TRBJ2-1
clone size: NA
CDR3 protein: CASGSHRDSRYNEQFF
CDR3 DNA: TGTGCTAGTGGTTCTCACCGGGACAGCCGATACAATGAGCAGTTCTTC

V gene: TRBV2
D gene: TRBD1
J gene: TRBJ1-4
clone size: NA
CDR3 protein: CASSGARTGEEKLFF
CDR3 DNA: TGTGCCAGCAGTGGCGCCAGGACAGGGGAAGAAAAACTGTTTTTT

V gene: TRBV27
D gene: NA
J gene: TRBJ2-3
clone size: NA
CDR3 protein: CASSPGLGTDTQYF
CDR3 DNA: TGTGCCAGCAGTCCGGGGTTAGGGACAGATACGCAGTATTTT

V gene: TRBV29-1
D gene: NA
J gene: TRBJ2-5
clone size: NA
CDR3 protein: CSVEVAGSQETQYF
CDR3 DNA: TGCAGCGTTGAAGTGGCAGGGTCCCAAGAGACCCAGTACTTC

V gene: TRBV7-6
D gene: TRBD1
J gene: TRBJ2-7
clone size: NA
CDR3 protein: CASTSGTESYEQYF
CDR3 DNA: TGTGCCAGCACGTCCGGGACAGAGTCCTACGAGCAGTACTTC

V gene: TRBV7-3
D gene: TRBD2
J gene: TRBJ2-3
clone size: once
CDR3 protein: CASSLVAGVMDTQYF
CDR3 DNA: TGTGCCAGCAGCTTAGTAGCGGGGGTCATGGATACGCAGTATTTT

V gene: TRBV13
D gene: TRBD1
J gene: TRBJ2-7
clone size: NA
CDR3 protein: CASSVGQGNYEQYF
CDR3 DNA: TGTGCCAGCAGCGTTGGACAGGGAAACTACGAGCAGTACTTC

V gene: TRBV6-6
D gene: TRBD2
J gene: TRBJ2-1
clone size: NA
CDR3 protein: CASDSSGGANEQFF
CDR3 DNA: TGTGCCAGCGATTCTAGCGGGGGGGCAAATGAGCAGTTCTTC

V gene: TRBV7-8
D gene: TRBD2
J gene: TRBJ2-5
clone size: NA
CDR3 protein: CASSPGLAGSVTQETQYF
CDR3 DNA: TGTGCCAGCAGCCCGGGACTAGCGGGGAGTGTAACCCAAGAGACCCAGTACTTC

V gene: TRBV5-1
D gene: TRBD1
J gene: TRBJ2-1
clone size: NA
CDR3 protein: CASSLQGQGAYNEQFF
CDR3 DNA: TGCGCCAGCAGCTTACAAGGACAGGGGGCCTACAATGAGCAGTTCTTC

V gene: TRBV7-3
D gene: NA
J gene: TRBJ1-5
clone size: NA
CDR3 protein: CASSPGGNQPQHF
CDR3 DNA: TGTGCCAGCAGCCCCGGTGGCAATCAGCCCCAGCATTTT

V gene: TRBV13
D gene: NA
J gene: TRBJ2-7
clone size: NA
CDR3 protein: CASSLGHPSSYEQYF
CDR3 DNA: TGTGCCAGCAGCTTAGGCCACCCCAGCTCCTACGAGCAGTACTTC

V gene: TRBV27
D gene: NA
J gene: TRBJ2-2
clone size: few
CDR3 protein: CASSLDPAPNTGELFF
CDR3 DNA: TGTGCCAGCAGTTTAGACCCAGCGCCGAACACCGGGGAGCTGTTTTTT

V gene: TRBV4-1
D gene: TRBD1
J gene: TRBJ2-3
clone size: NA
CDR3 protein: CASSYPTGGFTDTQYF
CDR3 DNA: TGCGCCAGCAGCTACCCCACAGGGGGGTTCACAGATACGCAGTATTTT

V gene: TRBV6-1
D gene: NA
J gene: TRBJ2-3
clone size: NA
CDR3 protein: CASGGAPSSTDTQYF
CDR3 DNA: TGTGCCAGCGGGGGGGCCCCATCTAGCACAGATACGCAGTATTTT

V gene: TRBV19
D gene: TRBD2
J gene: TRBJ2-1
clone size: once
CDR3 protein: CASSIGGGHLNEQFF
CDR3 DNA: TGTGCCAGTAGTATCGGCGGGGGGCATCTCAATGAGCAGTTCTTC

V gene: TRBV15
D gene: NA
J gene: TRBJ2-2
clone size: NA
CDR3 protein: CATSEQTTGELFF
CDR3 DNA: TGTGCCACCAGCGAGCAAACCACCGGGGAGCTGTTTTTT

V gene: TRBV4-1
D gene: NA
J gene: TRBJ2-7
clone size: NA
CDR3 protein: CASSGEAASYEQYF
CDR3 DNA: TGCGCCAGCAGCGGCGAGGCGGCCTCCTACGAGCAGTACTTC

V gene: TRBV4-2
D gene: TRBD2
J gene: TRBJ2-3
clone size: NA
CDR3 protein: CASSQPTSGGADTQYF
CDR3 DNA: TGTGCCAGCAGCCAACCGACTAGCGGGGGGGCTGATACGCAGTATTTT

V gene: TRBV7-9
D gene: NA
J gene: TRBJ1-1
clone size: NA
CDR3 protein: CASSYDSSEAFF
CDR3 DNA: TGTGCCAGCAGCTATGACAGTTCTGAAGCTTTCTTT

V gene: TRBV6-1
D gene: NA
J gene: TRBJ1-1
clone size: NA
CDR3 protein: CASWGRMGNTEAFF
CDR3 DNA: TGTGCCAGCTGGGGGCGAATGGGGAACACTGAAGCTTTCTTT

V gene: TRBV19
D gene: NA
J gene: TRBJ2-7
clone size: NA
CDR3 protein: CASSSSYEQYF
CDR3 DNA: TGTGCCAGTAGTTCGAGTTACGAGCAGTACTTC

V gene: TRBV30
D gene: NA
J gene: TRBJ1-2
clone size: NA
CDR3 protein: CAWSSRDWLSYGYTF
CDR3 DNA: TGTGCCTGGAGTAGCCGGGACTGGCTGTCGTATGGCTACACCTTC

V gene: TRBV19
D gene: TRBD2
J gene: TRBJ2-7
clone size: NA
CDR3 protein: CASSSGGPAYEQYF
CDR3 DNA: TGTGCCAGTAGTAGCGGGGGACCCGCTTACGAGCAGTACTTC

V gene: TRBV7-9
D gene: NA
J gene: TRBJ1-2
clone size: NA
CDR3 protein: CASSPTGTNYGYTF
CDR3 DNA: TGTGCCAGCAGCCCAACAGGGACCAACTATGGCTACACCTTC